The 10 T cell receptor beta chains in this list originate from one sample, sequenced in a study of T cells in Graves' hyperthyroidism and ophthalmopathy. Amplified regions were TCR beta CDR3 sequences from RNA transcripts. First-round RT-PCR of the TCR CDR3 relied on the HTBI primer set. TCRdb reprocessed the multiplex PCR reads via MiXCR and lists one record per CDR3 protein. Found here are 500,000 to 550,000 distinct CDR3 sequences, less than 25% of them singletons; the top ten hold roughly 29%. The sequencing sample was made of blood. These receptors all come from a man in his late teens or twenties with Graves' hyperthyroidism.

In its sample, this clonotype was seen many times. V usage is TRBV28 and J usage is TRBJ2-5; D gene ambiguous. Germline V lookup: CDR1 MDHEN, CDR2 SYDVKM. Deletions cut 2 bases from V and 1 base from J, with 8 bases between. The CDR3 loop spans 14 amino acids. The DNA for the CDR3 is TGTGCCAGCAGTTTAACTCCGCGCCAAGAGACCCAGTACTTC. It is translated as CASSLTPRQETQYF. The variable domain in full, with the rest retrieved from reference TRBV28 and TRBJ2-5, is DVKVTQSSRYLVKRTGEKVFLECVQDMDHENMFWYRQDPGLGLRLIYFSYDVKMKEKGDIPEGYSVSREKKERFSLILESASTNQTSMYLCASSLTPRQETQYFGPGTRLLVL.

This clonotype came up many times. The chain uses TRBV11-2 and TRBJ2-7; 9 bases map to TRBD2. V was pared by 2 bases and J by 3 bases, with 5 bases of the junction left unmatched. Germline-derived CDR1 and CDR2 are SGHAT and FQNNGV. This CDR3 has 15 residues. The CDR3 coding sequence is TGTGCCAGCAGCTTAATGCCTAGCGGGGTCTACGAGCAGTACTTC. Residues: CASSLMPSGVYEQYF.

On this clonotype itself: Germline is not matched at one junction end, which may reflect a read error. This chain connects TRBV2 to TRBJ2-4, with 9 bases identical to TRBD1. Looked up from germline, CDR1 is SNHLY and CDR2 is FYNNEI. The CDR3 totals 14 residues. The CDR3: CASLDRGAKNIKYF. The DNA of the CDR3 is TGTGCCAGCTTGGACAGGGGAGCCAAAAACATTAAGTACTTC.

This clonotype was counted ten times or more. J is TRBJ1-1 and V is TRBV4-1; D perhaps matches TRBD1 (6 bases). Germline lookup yields CDR1 MGHRA and CDR2 YSYEKL. CDR3 length: 15 amino acids. The V end lost 4 bases, the J end lost 4 bases, and 16 bases lay between the germline ends. CDR3 DNA: TGCGCCAGCAGCCGATTACAGGGATTCCTCACTGAAGCTTTCTTT. Translating it yields CASSRLQGFLTEAFF.

This clonotype was recorded many times. The gene calls are TRBV2 and TRBJ1-5, with 7 bases matching TRBD1. The CDR3 contains 13 residues. The V gene's germline CDR1 is SNHLY and CDR2 FYNNEI. Trimming cost V 7 bases and J 5 bases; bases outside gene matches: 5. The CDR3 protein is CASTGQGDQPQHF. The CDR3 coding sequence is TGTGCCAGCACCGGGCAGGGGGATCAGCCCCAGCATTTT.

The gene calls are TRBV20-1 and TRBJ2-7; 10 bases match TRBD2. The CDR3 extends over 16 amino acids. Germline values: CDR1 DFQATT, CDR2 SNEGSKA (reference sequence). J was trimmed by 0 bases and V by 3 bases; bases with no gene match: 8. The CDR3 reads CSARTSSGGHSYEQYF. The CDR3 nucleotides read TGCAGTGCTAGGACCTCTAGCGGGGGTCACTCCTACGAGCAGTACTTC.

Comments on this clonotype: The final CDR3 position lacks the conserved phenylalanine or tryptophan, pointing to a likely read error. This chain links TRBV12-3 or TRBV12-4 with TRBJ1-2; D unclear. The CDR3 has 11 amino acids. Here the CDR3 reads CSSSSVWGYTV. The DNA for the CDR3 is TGTTCCAGCAGTTCAGTGTGGGGCTACACCGTC.

In its sample, this clonotype was seen many times. This chain links TRBV12-3 or TRBV12-4 with TRBJ2-7; weak D call: TRBD1 (6 bases). The V gene lost 6 bases and the J gene lost 3 bases, with 12 bases spanning the gap. The CDR3 loop spans 13 amino acids. The CDR3 here is CASSLRDNYEQYF. In nucleotides, the CDR3 is TGTGCCAGCAGCCTCCGGGACAACTACGAGCAGTACTTC.

This clonotype appeared many times. The rearrangement joins TRBV20-1 to TRBJ2-7; the match to TRBD1 covers 10 bases. With V trimmed by 6 bases and J by 1 base, 9 bases remained unmatched. The CDR3 extends over 15 amino acids. Germline assignment: CDR1 DFQATT and CDR2 SNEGSKA (reference sequence). The CDR3 sequence: CSATRDRGPSYEQYF. CDR3 coding DNA: TGCAGTGCAACCCGGGACAGGGGCCCTTCCTACGAGCAGTACTTC.

The chain combines TRBV28 with TRBJ2-2, with a possible D match to TRBD1 (5 bases). The ends were cut back, 8 bases at V and 0 bases at J, with 7 bases in the middle. The V gene's germline CDR1 is MDHEN and CDR2 SYDVKM. This CDR3 comprises 13 residues. The chain's CDR3 is CASLGANTGELFF. In nucleotides, the CDR3 is TGTGCCAGCCTAGGGGCGAACACCGGGGAGCTGTTTTTT.